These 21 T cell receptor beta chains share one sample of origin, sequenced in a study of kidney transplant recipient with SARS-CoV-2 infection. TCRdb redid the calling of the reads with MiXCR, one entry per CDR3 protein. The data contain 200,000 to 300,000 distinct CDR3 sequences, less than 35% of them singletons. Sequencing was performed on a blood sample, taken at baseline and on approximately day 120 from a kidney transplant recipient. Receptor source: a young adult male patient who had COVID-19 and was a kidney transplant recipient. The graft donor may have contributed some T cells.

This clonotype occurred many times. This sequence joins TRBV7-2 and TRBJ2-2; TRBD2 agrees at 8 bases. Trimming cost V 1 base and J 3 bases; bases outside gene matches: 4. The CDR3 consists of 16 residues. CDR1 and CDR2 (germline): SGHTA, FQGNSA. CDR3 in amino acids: CASSLVGGAYTGELFF. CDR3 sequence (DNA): TGTGCCAGCAGCTTAGTCGGGGGGGCCTACACCGGGGAGCTGTTTTTT.

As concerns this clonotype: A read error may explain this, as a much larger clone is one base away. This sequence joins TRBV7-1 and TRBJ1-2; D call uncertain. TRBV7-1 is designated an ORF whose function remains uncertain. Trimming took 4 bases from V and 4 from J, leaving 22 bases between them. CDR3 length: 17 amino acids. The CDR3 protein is CASSFNLHEGKTYGYTF. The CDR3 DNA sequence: TGTGCCAGCAGCTTTAATCTTCACGAGGGAAAGACCTATGGCTACACCTTC.

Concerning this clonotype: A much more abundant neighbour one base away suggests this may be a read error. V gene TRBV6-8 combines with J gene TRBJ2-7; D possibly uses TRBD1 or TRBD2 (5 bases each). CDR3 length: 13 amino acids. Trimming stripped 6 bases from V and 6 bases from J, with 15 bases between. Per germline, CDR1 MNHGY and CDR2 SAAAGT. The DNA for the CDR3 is TGTGCCAGCAGAGTTTCGAGGGGAACCGAGCAGTACTTC. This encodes CASRVSRGTEQYF.

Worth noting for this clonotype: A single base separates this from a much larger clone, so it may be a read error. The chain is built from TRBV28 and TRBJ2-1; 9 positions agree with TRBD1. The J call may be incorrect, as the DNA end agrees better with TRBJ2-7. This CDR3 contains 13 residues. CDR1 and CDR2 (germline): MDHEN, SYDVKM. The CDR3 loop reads CAIADRGKNGQYF. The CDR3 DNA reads TGTGCCATCGCGGACAGGGGTAAAAACGGGCAGTACTTC.

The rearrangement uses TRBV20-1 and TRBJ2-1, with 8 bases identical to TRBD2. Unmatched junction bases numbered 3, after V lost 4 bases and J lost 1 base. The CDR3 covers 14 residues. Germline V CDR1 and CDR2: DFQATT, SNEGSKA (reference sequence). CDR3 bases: TGCAGTGCTACTATAGCGGGATCCTACAATGAGCAGTTCTTC. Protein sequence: CSATIAGSYNEQFF.

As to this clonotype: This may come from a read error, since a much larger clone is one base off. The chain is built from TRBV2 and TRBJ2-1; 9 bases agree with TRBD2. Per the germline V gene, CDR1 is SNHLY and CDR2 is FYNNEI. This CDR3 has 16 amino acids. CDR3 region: CANSALAGVGYNEQFF. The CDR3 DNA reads TGTGCCAACAGTGCCTTAGCGGGAGTAGGGTACAATGAGCAGTTCTTC. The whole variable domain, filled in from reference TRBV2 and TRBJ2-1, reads EPEVTQTPSHQVTQMGQEVILRCVPISNHLYFYWYRQILGQKVEFLVSFYNNEISEKSEIFDDQFSVERPDGSNFTLKIRSTKLEDSAMYFCANSALAGVGYNEQFFGPGTRLTVL.

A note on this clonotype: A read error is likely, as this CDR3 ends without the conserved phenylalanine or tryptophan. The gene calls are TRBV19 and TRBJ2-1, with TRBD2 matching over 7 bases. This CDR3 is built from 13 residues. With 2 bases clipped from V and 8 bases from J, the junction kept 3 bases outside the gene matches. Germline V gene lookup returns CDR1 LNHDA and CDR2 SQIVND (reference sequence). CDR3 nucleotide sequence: TGTGCCAGTAGTATAATGGCGGGGGATGAGCAGTTCCTC. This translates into CASSIMAGDEQFL.

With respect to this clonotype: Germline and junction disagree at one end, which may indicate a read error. For the CDR3, the DNA is TGCAGTACAAGGGTAACAGGGGGCTACAATGGGCAGTTCTTC. Protein product: CSTRVTGGYNGQFF. This sequence joins TRBV20-1 and TRBJ2-1; 9 nucleotides line up with TRBD1. The CDR3 contains 14 residues. Germline lookup yields CDR1 DFQATT and CDR2 SNEGSKA (reference sequence).

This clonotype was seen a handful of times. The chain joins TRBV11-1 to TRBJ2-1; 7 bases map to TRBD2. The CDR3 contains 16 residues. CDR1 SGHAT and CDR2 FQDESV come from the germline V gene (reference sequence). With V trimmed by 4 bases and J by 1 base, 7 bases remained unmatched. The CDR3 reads CASSSPSGKSYNEQFF. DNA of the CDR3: TGTGCCAGCAGCTCTCCGAGCGGGAAGTCCTACAATGAGCAGTTCTTC.

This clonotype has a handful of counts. This CDR3 reads CASSRVFDLGKTYGYTF. DNA of the CDR3: TGTGCCAGCAGCCGCGTGTTCGATCTCGGAAAGACCTATGGCTACACCTTC. The rearrangement joins TRBV11-3 to TRBJ1-2, with D hard to call. Germline V gives CDR1 SGHNT, CDR2 YENEEA. The CDR3 is 17 residues long. Trimming shortened V by 5 bases and J by 4 bases, and 23 bases separated the two germline ends.

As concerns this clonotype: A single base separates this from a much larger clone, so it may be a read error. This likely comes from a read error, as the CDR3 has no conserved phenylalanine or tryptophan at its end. CDR3 loop: CASSLWGQTGNEQYL. CDR3 nucleotides: TGCGCCAGCAGCTTGTGGGGACAGACGGGCAACGAGCAGTACCTC. The chain joins TRBV5-1 to TRBJ2-7; 7 bases are a match to TRBD1. V trimming: 1 base; J trimming: 5 bases; junction bases outside the gene matches: 9. Germline-derived CDR1 and CDR2 are SGHRS and YFSETQ. The CDR3 is made up of 15 amino acids.

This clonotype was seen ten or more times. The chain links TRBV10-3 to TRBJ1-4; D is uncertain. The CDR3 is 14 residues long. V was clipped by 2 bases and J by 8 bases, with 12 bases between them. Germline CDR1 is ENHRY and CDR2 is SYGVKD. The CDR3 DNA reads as TGTGCCATCAGTGAGACTTCGTCTTGGGAAAAACTGTTTTTT. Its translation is CAISETSSWEKLFF.

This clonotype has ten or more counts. CDR3 bases: TGTGCCAGCAGTAGCGGGAGATCGGGCGAGCAGTACTTC. This translates into CASSSGRSGEQYF. This chain connects TRBV12-3 or TRBV12-4 to TRBJ2-7; 8 positions agree with TRBD2. The J segment lost 6 bases and the V segment lost 5 bases, leaving 6 bases of the junction unmatched. The CDR3 is 13 residues long.

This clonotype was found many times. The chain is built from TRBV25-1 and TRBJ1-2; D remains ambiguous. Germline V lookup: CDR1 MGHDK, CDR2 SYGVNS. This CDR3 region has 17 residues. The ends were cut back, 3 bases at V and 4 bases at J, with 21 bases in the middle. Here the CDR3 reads CASSDQKELGKTYGYTF. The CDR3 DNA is TGTGCCAGCAGTGATCAAAAAGAACTGGGAAAGACCTATGGCTACACCTTC.

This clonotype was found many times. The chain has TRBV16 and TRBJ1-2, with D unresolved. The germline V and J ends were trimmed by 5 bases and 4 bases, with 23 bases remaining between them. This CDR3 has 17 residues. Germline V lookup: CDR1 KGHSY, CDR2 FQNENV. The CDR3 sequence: CASSLCGVVRKTYGYTF. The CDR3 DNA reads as TGTGCCAGCAGCTTATGCGGGGTCGTTAGAAAGACCTATGGCTACACCTTC. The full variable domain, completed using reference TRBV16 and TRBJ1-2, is GEEVAQTPKHLVRGEGQKAKLYCAPIKGHSYVFWYQQVLKNEFKFLISFQNENVFDETGMPKERFSAKCLPNSPCSLEIQATKLEDSAVYFCASSLCGVVRKTYGYTFGSGTRLTVV.

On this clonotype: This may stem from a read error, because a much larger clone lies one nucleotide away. CDR3 residues: CASRTRLVAFF. The CDR3 DNA follows: TGTGCCAGCAGAACCCGGCTCGTAGCTTTCTTT. V usage is TRBV2 and J usage is TRBJ1-1, with unresolved D. This CDR3 contains 11 residues. Germline V gene sequence: CDR1 SNHLY, CDR2 FYNNEI. The V gene lost 6 bases and the J gene lost 10 bases, with 12 bases spanning the gap.

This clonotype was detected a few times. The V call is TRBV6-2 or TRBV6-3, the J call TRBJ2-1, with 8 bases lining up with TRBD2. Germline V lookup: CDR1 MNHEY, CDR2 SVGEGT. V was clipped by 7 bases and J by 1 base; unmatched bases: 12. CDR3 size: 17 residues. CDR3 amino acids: CASTSSGSSRSYNEQFF. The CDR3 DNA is TGTGCCAGCACGTCCAGCGGGAGTAGTAGATCCTACAATGAGCAGTTCTTC.

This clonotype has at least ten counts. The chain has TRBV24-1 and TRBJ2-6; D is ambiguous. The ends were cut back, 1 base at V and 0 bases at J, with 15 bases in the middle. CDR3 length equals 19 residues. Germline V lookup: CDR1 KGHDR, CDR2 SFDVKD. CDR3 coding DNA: TGTGCCACCAGTGATTTTCGAGACCCCTCTAACTCTGGGGCCAACGTCCTGACTTTC. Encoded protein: CATSDFRDPSNSGANVLTF.

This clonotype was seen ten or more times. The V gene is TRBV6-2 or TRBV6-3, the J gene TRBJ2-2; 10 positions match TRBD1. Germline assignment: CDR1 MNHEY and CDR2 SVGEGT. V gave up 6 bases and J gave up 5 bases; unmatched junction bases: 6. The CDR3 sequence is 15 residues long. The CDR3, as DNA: TGTGCCAGCAGACCCGGGACAGGGGAAACCGGGGAGCTGTTTTTT. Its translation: CASRPGTGETGELFF.

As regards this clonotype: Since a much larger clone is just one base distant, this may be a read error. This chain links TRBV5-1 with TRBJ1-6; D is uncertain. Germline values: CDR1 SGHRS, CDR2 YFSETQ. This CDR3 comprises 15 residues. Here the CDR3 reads CTSSFFDGSNSPLHF. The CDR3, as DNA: TGCACCAGCAGCTTTTTTGACGGATCTAATTCACCCCTCCACTTT. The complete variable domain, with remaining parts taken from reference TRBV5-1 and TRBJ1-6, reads KAGVTQTPRYLIKTRGQQVTLSCSPISGHRSVSWYQQTPGQGLQFLFEYFSETQRNKGNFPGRFSGRQFSNSRSEMNVSTLELGDSALYLCTSSFFDGSNSPLHFGNGTRLTVT.

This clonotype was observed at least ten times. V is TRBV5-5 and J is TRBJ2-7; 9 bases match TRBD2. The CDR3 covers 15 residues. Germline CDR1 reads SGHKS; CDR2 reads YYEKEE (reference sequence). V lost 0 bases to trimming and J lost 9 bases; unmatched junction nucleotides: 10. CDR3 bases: TGTGCCAGCAGCTTGGAGGGGACTAGCTTTTTCGGGCAGTACTTC. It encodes CASSLEGTSFFGQYF.